What follows are 18 T cell receptor beta chains derived from one specimen sequenced in a study of metastatic and nonmetastatic thyroid tumors (TCRdb year 2020). Library preparation used PCR. The run used an Illumina HiSeq 4000. TCRdb itself trimmed the public reads at Q25 with fastp, ran MiXCR and retained productive beta chains. Counted in this sample were 29,000 or so clones; more than 3.5% of them appeared once. The ten largest make up roughly 23% of the sample. No patient had received any treatment before thyroid surgery. The sample consisted of blood. The receptors were gathered from a female donor with papillary thyroid cancer or a benign thyroid nodule (not recorded which). Some clones in this sample may be carry-over from other donors' samples.

This clone came up a few times. This rearrangement joins TRBV24-1 to TRBJ2-3; D gene ambiguous. Germline V CDR1 and CDR2: KGHDR, SFDVKD. V lost 3 bases and J lost 5, with 8 bases in between. The CDR3 totals 13 residues. CDR3 nucleotides: TGTGCCACCAGTGATCGGCCTGAAGATACGCAGTATTTT. Translated: CATSDRPEDTQYF.

This clone came up many times. The rearrangement uses TRBV6-1 and TRBJ1-1; D might be TRBD1 (6 bases). Germline lookup yields CDR1 MNHNS and CDR2 SASEGT. Trimming shortened V by 5 bases and J by 1 base, and 11 bases separated the two germline ends. CDR3 length: 14 amino acids. CDR3 DNA sequence: TGTGCCAGCAGTTATGGGGGCCAGAACACTGAAGCTTTCTTT. Translated, it gives CASSYGGQNTEAFF.

A few counts support this clone. The chain is built from TRBV27 and TRBJ2-3, with 8 bases aligning to TRBD2. Germline V gives CDR1 MNHEY, CDR2 SMNVEV (reference sequence). The CDR3 spans 17 residues. With 2 bases clipped from V and 3 bases from J, the junction kept 10 bases outside the gene matches. CDR3 sequence: CASSLVPGLVVTDTQYF. For the CDR3, the DNA is TGTGCCAGCAGTTTAGTACCGGGACTAGTTGTTACAGATACGCAGTATTTT.

This clone appeared a few times. This sequence joins TRBV24-1 and TRBJ2-2, with D tentatively TRBD2 (7 bases). CDR1 KGHDR and CDR2 SFDVKD come from the germline V gene. CDR3 length equals 15 residues. The ends were cut back, 9 bases at V and 0 bases at J, with 13 bases in the middle. DNA of the CDR3: TGTGCCACCCAGAGGGGGGGGACGAACACCGGGGAGCTGTTTTTT. Its translation: CATQRGGTNTGELFF.

CDR3 residues: CASSDGRAWTDTQYF. The CDR3 coding sequence is TGCGCCAGCAGCGACGGGAGGGCCTGGACAGATACGCAGTATTTT. The chain links TRBV5-1 to TRBJ2-3; 8 bases are shared with TRBD2. After removal of 4 bases from V and 3 bases from J, the junction contained 7 bases not matched to a gene. The CDR3 has 15 residues. Per germline, CDR1 SGHRS and CDR2 YFSETQ.

There are many counts of this clone. The chain has TRBV20-1 and TRBJ2-3, with 12 bases matching TRBD1. V lost 3 bases to trimming and J lost 3 bases; unmatched junction nucleotides: 10. The CDR3 covers 17 residues. Germline CDR1 reads DFQATT; CDR2 reads SNEGSKA (reference sequence). CDR3: CSARFGTGGLGTDTQYF. CDR3 nucleotides: TGCAGTGCTAGGTTTGGGACAGGGGGCTTGGGTACAGATACGCAGTATTTT.

By proportion, this clone is medium-sized. The chain combines TRBV27 with TRBJ2-7; the D gene is possibly TRBD1 (6 bases). The CDR3 runs to 15 residues. Germline V lookup: CDR1 MNHEY, CDR2 SMNVEV (reference sequence). The V end was cut by 2 bases, the J end by 3 bases, with 14 bases between. CDR3 sequence (DNA): TGTGCCAGCAGTTTAATCCGGACAGCTGTCTACGAGCAGTACTTC. Protein sequence: CASSLIRTAVYEQYF.

In this sample, this clone turned up a few times. The rearrangement uses TRBV7-9 and TRBJ1-1; D call uncertain. Per germline, CDR1 SEHNR and CDR2 FQNEAQ (reference sequence). Trimming took off 4 bases at V and 4 bases at J, with 7 bases between the two ends. This CDR3 spans 12 amino acids. As DNA, the CDR3 is TGTGCCAGCAGCTCCTGGATCACTGAAGCTTTCTTT. Translating gives CASSSWITEAFF.

The genes are TRBV4-3 and TRBJ1-2, with D perhaps matching TRBD1 (5 bases). Germline V gene lookup returns CDR1 LGHNA and CDR2 YSLEER. V lost 0 bases and J lost 10, with 12 bases in between. The CDR3 runs 13 residues. For the CDR3, the DNA is TGCGCCAGCAGCCAAGACCGACAGCCTCCCTACACCTTC. Its protein product is CASSQDRQPPYTF.

This clone was recorded at least ten times. The chain combines TRBV6-4 with TRBJ2-2; D unclear. The germline CDR1 and CDR2 sequences are MRHNA and SNTAGT. The V end was cut by 8 bases, the J end by 6 bases, with 1 base between. The CDR3 extends over 9 amino acids. The CDR3 loop reads CASPGELFF. DNA for the CDR3: TGTGCCAGCCCCGGGGAGCTGTTTTTT.

This clone appeared many times. A read error is possible here, since a much larger clone lies one base away. The identical CDR3 is also encoded by other nucleotide sequences in the sample. The chain carries TRBV12-3 or TRBV12-4 and TRBJ2-1; TRBD2 agrees at 9 bases. J lost 5 bases, V lost 5 bases, and 7 bases had no gene match. CDR3 length: 15 amino acids. The CDR3 DNA is TGTGCCAGCAGTCCGACTAGCGGAAGAGACAATGAGCAGTTCTTC. Translation gives CASSPTSGRDNEQFF.

Turning to this clone: The junction departs from germline at one end; a sequencing error may be responsible. The gene calls are TRBV7-9 and TRBJ2-7, with 7 positions matching TRBD1. CDR1 and CDR2 from the germline V gene are SEHNR and FQNEAQ (reference sequence). This CDR3 has 14 amino acids. CDR3 bases: TGTGCCAGCAGCCTAGGACAGGTCATCTACGATCAGTACTTC. It specifies CASSLGQVIYDQYF.

This clone was counted ten times or more. The chain couples TRBV7-9 to TRBJ2-2, with TRBD1 as a possible D gene (5 bases). The CDR3 contains 14 residues. Trimming took off 1 base at V and 6 bases at J, with 9 bases between the two ends. Germline loops: CDR1 SEHNR, CDR2 FQNEAQ (reference sequence). The CDR3 nucleotides read TGTGCCAGCAGCTTAGGGGGCTGGTCCGGGGAGCTGTTTTTT. Its translation is CASSLGGWSGELFF.

This clone qualifies as medium-sized. This chain joins TRBV28 and TRBJ2-1; 8 bases are shared with TRBD2. The CDR3 has 15 amino acids. With V trimmed by 8 bases and J by 0 bases, 6 bases remained unmatched. Germline lookup yields CDR1 MDHEN and CDR2 SYDVKM. The CDR3 nucleotides are TGTGCCAGCTCTTCGGGAGGGAGCTCCTACAATGAGCAGTTCTTC. The encoded protein is CASSSGGSSYNEQFF.

At least ten counts were recorded for this clone. The rearrangement links TRBV2 to TRBJ1-5; D is possibly TRBD1 (5 bases). The germline V gene encodes CDR1 SNHLY and CDR2 FYNNEI. V was clipped by 7 bases and J by 0 bases, with 10 bases between them. This CDR3 comprises 14 residues. CDR3 amino acids: CASTGANSNQPQHF. CDR3 coding DNA: TGTGCCAGCACCGGGGCAAATAGCAATCAGCCCCAGCATTTT.

V usage is TRBV20-1 and J usage is TRBJ2-7, with D perhaps assigned TRBD1 or TRBD2 (5 bases each). Germline-derived CDR1 and CDR2 are DFQATT and SNEGSKA (reference sequence). The V gene lost 5 bases and the J gene lost 2 bases, with 16 bases spanning the gap. There are 14 residues in the CDR3. The CDR3, as DNA: TGCAGTGCTGGGTGGGGACGAGGTGCCTACGAGCAGTACTTC. Translated: CSAGWGRGAYEQYF.

This clone was seen repeatedly, ten times or more. V gene TRBV29-1 combines with J gene TRBJ1-4; D might be TRBD1 (5 bases). The CDR3 runs 13 residues. Germline CDR1 reads SQVTM; CDR2 reads ANQGSEA. V lost 5 bases and J lost 6, with 13 bases in between. The DNA for the CDR3 is TGCAGCGTTTTACAGGAAGATTATGAAAAACTGTTTTTT. It translates to CSVLQEDYEKLFF.

The table lists this clone with a count of one. The chain joins TRBV29-1 to TRBJ1-1; D ambiguous. V dropped 7 bases and J dropped 1 base, with 10 bases sitting between them. The CDR3 length is 12 residues. Per germline, CDR1 SQVTM and CDR2 ANQGSEA. This CDR3 is CSAGEGNTEAFF. CDR3 in DNA: TGCAGCGCCGGGGAGGGGAACACTGAAGCTTTCTTT.